Listed below are T cell receptor beta chains from one sample, sequenced in a study of cytomegalovirus exposure and HLA in healthy donors. Profiling relied on immunoSEQ multiplex PCR, and the TCRdb table lists in-frame clones only, not all of them. The table includes over 100,000 clones, over 75% detected once. Material for sequencing was PBMCs. The receptor set was obtained from a man aged 25 to 40 in good health and CMV-seronegative. Each CDR3 is given with its conserved first and last residue. The order of the fields is clone size, D gene, J gene, V gene, CDR3 protein, CDR3 DNA. A D gene is named only where the DNA matches it firmly. Some rows have no size entry. The others give once, few or many, or a class for an expanded clone.

clone_size: NA; d_call: TRBD2; j_call: TRBJ2-1; v_call: TRBV6-1; cdr3_aa: CASIFSGGDNEQFF; cdr3_nt: TGTGCCAGCATTTTTAGCGGGGGGGACAATGAGCAGTTCTTC
clone_size: NA; d_call: NA; j_call: TRBJ1-6; v_call: TRBV6-1; cdr3_aa: CASRGAGDSPLHF; cdr3_nt: TGTGCCAGCAGGGGGGCAGGGGATTCACCCCTCCACTTT
clone_size: NA; d_call: NA; j_call: TRBJ1-1; v_call: TRBV28; cdr3_aa: CASSIRTRTGEAFF; cdr3_nt: TGTGCCAGCAGTATTCGGACGAGAACAGGTGAAGCTTTCTTT
clone_size: NA; d_call: NA; j_call: TRBJ2-4; v_call: TRBV11-2; cdr3_aa: CASSLDPGRGNIQYF; cdr3_nt: TGTGCCAGCAGCTTAGATCCAGGCAGGGGAAACATTCAGTACTTC
clone_size: NA; d_call: NA; j_call: TRBJ1-2; v_call: TRBV7-9; cdr3_aa: CASSLPGFYGYTF; cdr3_nt: TGTGCCAGCAGCCTACCGGGGTTCTATGGCTACACCTTC
clone_size: NA; d_call: TRBD1; j_call: TRBJ2-7; v_call: TRBV11-2; cdr3_aa: CASSLEVQGVLGNEQYF; cdr3_nt: TGTGCCAGCAGCTTAGAGGTACAGGGGGTCTTAGGTAACGAGCAGTACTTC
clone_size: NA; d_call: TRBD1; j_call: TRBJ1-3; v_call: TRBV6-5; cdr3_aa: CASSWDRGRGNTIYF; cdr3_nt: TGTGCCAGCAGTTGGGACAGGGGAAGGGGAAACACCATATATTTT
clone_size: NA; d_call: TRBD1; j_call: TRBJ1-2; v_call: TRBV7-9; cdr3_aa: CASSPSQGLAYGYTF; cdr3_nt: TGTGCCAGCAGCCCCTCACAGGGGCTGGCCTATGGCTACACCTTC
clone_size: few; d_call: TRBD1; j_call: TRBJ1-3; v_call: TRBV9; cdr3_aa: CASSVRQGQMPGNTIYF; cdr3_nt: TGTGCCAGCAGCGTAAGACAGGGCCAAATGCCCGGAAACACCATATATTTT
clone_size: NA; d_call: TRBD2; j_call: TRBJ2-5; v_call: TRBV2; cdr3_aa: CASSGLAGGLGETQYF; cdr3_nt: TGTGCCAGCAGTGGGCTAGCGGGGGGCCTGGGGGAGACCCAGTACTTC
clone_size: once; d_call: NA; j_call: TRBJ1-6; v_call: TRBV5-4; cdr3_aa: CASSHQGLGHSPLHF; cdr3_nt: TGTGCCAGCAGCCATCAGGGGCTAGGGCACTCACCCCTCCACTTT
clone_size: NA; d_call: NA; j_call: TRBJ2-5; v_call: TRBV28; cdr3_aa: CASSLSPGSETQYF; cdr3_nt: TGTGCCAGCAGTTTATCCCCAGGGTCAGAGACCCAGTACTTC
clone_size: NA; d_call: NA; j_call: TRBJ1-2; v_call: TRBV27; cdr3_aa: CASSFQQVGGYTF; cdr3_nt: TGTGCCAGCAGTTTTCAGCAGGTCGGAGGCTACACCTTC
clone_size: NA; d_call: NA; j_call: TRBJ2-5; v_call: TRBV6-1; cdr3_aa: CASSEGWQTQYF; cdr3_nt: TGTGCCAGCAGTGAAGGGTGGCAGACCCAGTACTTC
clone_size: NA; d_call: TRBD1; j_call: TRBJ1-3; v_call: TRBV28; cdr3_aa: CASRSQDRAGNTIYF; cdr3_nt: TGTGCCAGCAGGTCCCAGGACAGGGCTGGAAACACCATATATTTT
clone_size: NA; d_call: TRBD1; j_call: TRBJ2-2; v_call: TRBV5-1; cdr3_aa: CASDRTGMNTGELFF; cdr3_nt: TGCGCCAGCGATCGGACAGGGATGAACACCGGGGAGCTGTTTTTT
clone_size: few; d_call: TRBD1; j_call: TRBJ2-2; v_call: TRBV5-1; cdr3_aa: CASSLSVGTGGTGELFF; cdr3_nt: TGCGCCAGCAGCTTGAGCGTGGGGACAGGGGGCACCGGGGAGCTGTTTTTT
clone_size: NA; d_call: NA; j_call: TRBJ1-1; v_call: TRBV6-1; cdr3_aa: CASNRLLTGTEAFF; cdr3_nt: TGTGCCAGCAACCGCCTTCTCACGGGCACTGAAGCTTTCTTT
clone_size: NA; d_call: TRBD1; j_call: TRBJ1-1; v_call: TRBV11-3; cdr3_aa: CASSLGFDRGGEAFF; cdr3_nt: TGTGCCAGCAGCTTAGGATTCGACAGGGGAGGTGAAGCTTTCTTT
clone_size: NA; d_call: TRBD1; j_call: TRBJ2-3; v_call: TRBV28; cdr3_aa: CASSRDSRTDTQYF; cdr3_nt: TGTGCCAGCAGTCGGGACAGTAGGACAGATACGCAGTATTTT
clone_size: NA; d_call: NA; j_call: TRBJ1-6; v_call: TRBV10-2; cdr3_aa: CASRKDSAHGSPLHF; cdr3_nt: TGCGCCAGCAGAAAGGACTCTGCCCATGGTTCACCCCTCCACTTT
clone_size: once; d_call: TRBD1; j_call: TRBJ2-7; v_call: TRBV14; cdr3_aa: CASSRTGTAYEQYF; cdr3_nt: TGTGCCAGCAGCCGAACCGGGACAGCCTACGAGCAGTACTTC
clone_size: NA; d_call: NA; j_call: TRBJ2-4; v_call: TRBV2; cdr3_aa: CVVAGKNIQYF; cdr3_nt: TGTGTCGTCGCGGGCAAAAACATTCAGTACTTC
clone_size: NA; d_call: TRBD2; j_call: TRBJ2-7; v_call: TRBV7-9; cdr3_aa: CASSDLSGTFPYEQYF; cdr3_nt: TGTGCCAGCAGCGATCTTAGCGGGACGTTTCCCTACGAGCAGTACTTC
clone_size: NA; d_call: NA; j_call: TRBJ1-1; v_call: TRBV28; cdr3_aa: CASSSSSPGGAFF; cdr3_nt: TGTGCCAGCAGCTCCTCCTCACCCGGGGGAGCTTTCTTT
clone_size: NA; d_call: TRBD2; j_call: TRBJ2-3; v_call: TRBV6-4; cdr3_aa: CASSDTGGSTDTQYF; cdr3_nt: TGTGCCAGCAGTGATACGGGGGGAAGCACAGATACGCAGTATTTT
clone_size: once; d_call: TRBD1; j_call: TRBJ1-2; v_call: TRBV18; cdr3_aa: CASSPGGDGYGYTF; cdr3_nt: TGTGCCAGCTCCCCAGGGGGCGATGGCTATGGCTACACCTTC
clone_size: NA; d_call: TRBD1; j_call: TRBJ1-4; v_call: TRBV11-2; cdr3_aa: CASSLHPRGATNEKLFF; cdr3_nt: TGTGCCAGCAGCTTACACCCCAGGGGGGCAACTAATGAAAAACTGTTTTTT
clone_size: NA; d_call: NA; j_call: TRBJ1-1; v_call: TRBV28; cdr3_aa: CASSLGTFGNTEAFF; cdr3_nt: TGTGCCAGCAGTCTTGGGACATTTGGGAACACTGAAGCTTTCTTT
clone_size: NA; d_call: TRBD1; j_call: TRBJ2-7; v_call: TRBV9; cdr3_aa: CASSARQGEGEQYF; cdr3_nt: TGTGCCAGCAGCGCTCGACAGGGGGAAGGCGAGCAGTACTTC
clone_size: NA; d_call: NA; j_call: TRBJ1-2; v_call: TRBV29-1; cdr3_aa: CSVDRAGPGYTF; cdr3_nt: TGCAGCGTTGATAGGGCAGGGCCTGGCTACACCTTC
clone_size: NA; d_call: NA; j_call: TRBJ1-3; v_call: TRBV5-1; cdr3_aa: CASSLSGGGGNTIYF; cdr3_nt: TGCGCCAGCAGTTTGAGCGGGGGCGGTGGAAACACCATATATTTT
clone_size: NA; d_call: TRBD1; j_call: TRBJ1-1; v_call: TRBV19; cdr3_aa: CASSIPRGHTEAFF; cdr3_nt: TGTGCCAGTAGTATACCCAGGGGGCATACTGAAGCTTTCTTT
clone_size: NA; d_call: TRBD2; j_call: TRBJ2-3; v_call: TRBV7-6; cdr3_aa: CASSLSGALTDTQYF; cdr3_nt: TGTGCCAGCAGCTTGAGCGGGGCCCTGACAGATACGCAGTATTTT
clone_size: NA; d_call: TRBD1; j_call: TRBJ2-5; v_call: TRBV10-2; cdr3_aa: CASSEGVRGQETQYF; cdr3_nt: TGCGCCAGCAGTGAGGGGGTCAGGGGGCAAGAGACCCAGTACTTC
clone_size: NA; d_call: NA; j_call: TRBJ2-7; v_call: TRBV19; cdr3_aa: CASSIGGQIEQYF; cdr3_nt: TGTGCCAGTAGTATAGGGGGACAAATCGAGCAGTACTTC
clone_size: NA; d_call: TRBD2; j_call: TRBJ2-3; v_call: TRBV7-2; cdr3_aa: CASSLGGLEADTQYF; cdr3_nt: TGTGCCAGCAGCTTAGGGGGACTAGAAGCAGATACGCAGTATTTT
clone_size: NA; d_call: TRBD2; j_call: TRBJ2-5; v_call: TRBV2; cdr3_aa: CASKVLTSVETQYF; cdr3_nt: TGTGCCAGCAAAGTCCTAACTAGCGTGGAGACCCAGTACTTC
clone_size: NA; d_call: TRBD1; j_call: TRBJ2-7; v_call: TRBV11-2; cdr3_aa: CASSRTGTGGAYEQYF; cdr3_nt: TGTGCCAGCAGCCGGACCGGGACAGGGGGCGCCTACGAGCAGTACTTC
clone_size: NA; d_call: NA; j_call: TRBJ2-7; v_call: TRBV10-1; cdr3_aa: CASSARSEVFMEQYF; cdr3_nt: TGCGCCAGCAGTGCCCGGTCTGAGGTTTTCATGGAGCAGTACTTC
clone_size: NA; d_call: TRBD2; j_call: TRBJ2-3; v_call: TRBV7-9; cdr3_aa: CASSFWGSSGGSTDTQYF; cdr3_nt: TGTGCCAGCAGCTTTTGGGGTTCTTCGGGGGGTAGCACAGATACGCAGTATTTT
clone_size: once; d_call: NA; j_call: TRBJ1-4; v_call: TRBV19; cdr3_aa: CASSIMGEDEKLFF; cdr3_nt: TGTGCCAGTAGTATTATGGGGGAGGATGAAAAACTGTTTTTT
clone_size: NA; d_call: TRBD1; j_call: TRBJ1-1; v_call: TRBV27; cdr3_aa: CASSFLHPDRENTEAFF; cdr3_nt: TGTGCCAGCAGTTTCCTACATCCGGACAGGGAGAACACTGAAGCTTTCTTT
clone_size: NA; d_call: TRBD1; j_call: TRBJ2-1; v_call: TRBV10-2; cdr3_aa: CASSVPLKTGDPNNEQFF; cdr3_nt: TGCGCCAGCAGTGTGCCGCTAAAGACAGGGGACCCTAACAATGAGCAGTTCTTC
clone_size: NA; d_call: NA; j_call: TRBJ1-3; v_call: TRBV7-9; cdr3_aa: CASSLGGGGSTGNTIYF; cdr3_nt: TGTGCCAGCAGTCTTGGCGGGGGAGGCAGCACTGGAAACACCATATATTTT
clone_size: NA; d_call: TRBD1; j_call: TRBJ1-2; v_call: TRBV29-1; cdr3_aa: CSVGTGGGVGGYTF; cdr3_nt: TGCAGCGTTGGCACAGGGGGCGGTGTAGGCGGCTACACCTTC
clone_size: NA; d_call: NA; j_call: TRBJ2-3; v_call: TRBV6-1; cdr3_aa: CASSSRGYTDTQYF; cdr3_nt: TGTGCCAGCAGTTCGCGCGGTTACACAGATACGCAGTATTTT
clone_size: once; d_call: TRBD1; j_call: TRBJ2-1; v_call: TRBV7-2; cdr3_aa: CASSPTGTGYNEQFF; cdr3_nt: TGTGCCAGCAGCCCAACCGGGACAGGATACAATGAGCAGTTCTTC
clone_size: few; d_call: NA; j_call: TRBJ1-6; v_call: TRBV27; cdr3_aa: CASSWAIRGSPLHF; cdr3_nt: TGTGCCAGCAGTTGGGCCATTCGGGGTTCACCCCTCCACTTT
clone_size: NA; d_call: NA; j_call: TRBJ1-5; v_call: TRBV7-9; cdr3_aa: CASSSGQYQPQHF; cdr3_nt: TGTGCCAGCAGCTCTGGACAGTATCAGCCCCAGCATTTT
clone_size: NA; d_call: TRBD2; j_call: TRBJ2-2; v_call: TRBV29-1; cdr3_aa: CSFVSGPGGGELFF; cdr3_nt: TGCAGCTTTGTATCGGGCCCGGGGGGCGGGGAGCTGTTTTTT
clone_size: NA; d_call: TRBD2; j_call: TRBJ2-3; v_call: TRBV7-6; cdr3_aa: CASSLSQGLAGDTQYF; cdr3_nt: TGTGCCAGCAGCTTATCCCAAGGGCTAGCGGGAGATACGCAGTATTTT
clone_size: NA; d_call: TRBD1; j_call: TRBJ1-1; v_call: TRBV27; cdr3_aa: CASRYTGGGTEAFF; cdr3_nt: TGTGCCAGCCGATATACAGGGGGCGGCACTGAAGCTTTCTTT
clone_size: NA; d_call: TRBD1; j_call: TRBJ2-5; v_call: TRBV10-2; cdr3_aa: CASTWDSGAGETQYF; cdr3_nt: TGCGCCAGCACCTGGGACAGTGGGGCAGGAGAGACCCAGTACTTC
clone_size: NA; d_call: NA; j_call: TRBJ2-7; v_call: TRBV6-5; cdr3_aa: CASRLTGEGDEQYF; cdr3_nt: TGTGCCAGCAGATTGACAGGGGAGGGCGACGAGCAGTACTTC
clone_size: NA; d_call: TRBD1; j_call: TRBJ1-1; v_call: TRBV5-4; cdr3_aa: CASSHQGARTEAFF; cdr3_nt: TGTGCCAGCAGCCACCAGGGGGCGCGGACTGAAGCTTTCTTT